The clone carrying this T cell receptor beta chain came up a few times. Its antigen remains unknown. The sample belongs to a study of beta chain features in type 1 diabetes. The study, taken as a whole, reports: A closer apparent resemblance between naive, central memory and Treg TCRB repertoires was seen in patients than in healthy donors. PCR might pick shorter templates more often, in the same way for patients and controls. Moderate yet significant TCRB CDR3 shortening was seen in Type 1 diabetes patients in all four CD4+ subsets.

With 1 base removed from V and 4 bases from J, the gap between germline ends came to 7 bases. Germline CDR1 is LGHNA and CDR2 is YSLEER. This CDR3 region has 14 residues. Every isolated RNA sample was fully reverse transcribed, so sequencing captured expressed TCRB transcripts. Mean yield for stem cell-like memory T cell samples was 850,000 to 1,200,000 reads. Measured with immunoSEQ multiplex PCR; TCRdb has only the in-frame clones, and not every one. The sample has approximately 46,000 clones; 35% to 55% are singletons. Sorting based on CD45RO/CCR7/CD25/CD127/CD95/CD27 separated CD4+ naive, central memory, regulatory and stem cell-like memory cells.

This sequence was found in a young man with type 1 diabetes. This sequence joins TRBV4-3 and TRBJ2-2; D unresolved. Sequencing input: stem cell memory CD4+ T cells from blood. The CDR3 DNA follows: TGCGCCAGCAGCCAAGTTGCCGGCACCGGGGAGCTGTTTTTT. It codes for CASSQVAGTGELFF.